A single sample gave rise to the 10 T cell receptor beta chains below, sequenced in a study of memory CD4+ T cells and cytomegalovirus serostatus. Profiled with immunoSEQ multiplex PCR; TCRdb holds only in-frame clones, not every one. This sample has approximately 61,000 clones, with roughly four fifths found just once. The sort gate was single viable CD3+CD4+CD8-CD45RO+ cells for memory CD4+ T cells. The specimen was memory CD4+ T cells from blood. Receptor source: an adult in good health and CMV-seronegative.

This rearrangement joins TRBV5-1 to TRBJ1-4; D is unresolved. CDR1 is SGHRS and CDR2 is YFSETQ in the germline V gene. CDR3 size: 15 residues. V was pared by 0 bases and J by 3 bases, with 9 bases between. The CDR3 is CASSLGNSPNEKLFF. The CDR3, as DNA: TGCGCCAGCAGCTTGGGCAACTCCCCTAATGAAAAACTGTTTTTT. Full variable domain (missing parts from reference TRBV5-1 and TRBJ1-4): KAGVTQTPRYLIKTRGQQVTLSCSPISGHRSVSWYQQTPGQGLQFLFEYFSETQRNKGNFPGRFSGRQFSNSRSEMNVSTLELGDSALYLCASSLGNSPNEKLFFGSGTQLSVL.

The chain couples TRBV6-6 to TRBJ2-5; no clear D gene. The length of the CDR3 is 12 residues. Trimming shortened V by 2 bases and J by 4 bases, and 5 bases separated the two germline ends. Germline assignment: CDR1 MNHNY and CDR2 SVGAGI (reference sequence). In nucleotides, the CDR3 is TGTGCCAGCAGTTACGACGGAGAGACCCAGTACTTC. Amino acids: CASSYDGETQYF.

This chain links TRBV28 with TRBJ2-3, with D possibly matching TRBD2 (6 bases). V was trimmed by 4 bases and J by 2 bases, leaving 13 bases between them. The CDR3 contains 15 residues. In germline, CDR1 is MDHEN, CDR2 SYDVKM. For the CDR3, the DNA is TGTGCCAGCAGTTCACGGGACTTCGTCACAGATACGCAGTATTTT. This encodes CASSSRDFVTDTQYF.

This rearrangement joins TRBV7-6 to TRBJ2-1, with D possibly TRBD2 on 6 matching bases. The germline gives CDR1 SGHVS, CDR2 FNYEAQ. The germline V and J ends were trimmed by 3 bases and 8 bases, with 17 bases remaining between them. The CDR3 runs 15 residues. As DNA, the CDR3 is TGTGCCAGCAGCTTGGCCGCGGGGTTCAACGATGAGCAGTTCTTC. Residues: CASSLAAGFNDEQFF.

The chain joins TRBV2 to TRBJ1-2; TRBD1 is a possible D gene (5 bases). Germline loops: CDR1 SNHLY, CDR2 FYNNEI. The CDR3 is 13 residues long. V was pared by 6 bases and J by 6 bases, with 14 bases between. CDR3 nucleotides: TGTGCCAGCAGCGTCAGGGCCGGCGATGGCTACACCTTC. Translated: CASSVRAGDGYTF. The full variable domain, rest sourced from reference TRBV2 and TRBJ1-2, is EPEVTQTPSHQVTQMGQEVILRCVPISNHLYFYWYRQILGQKVEFLVSFYNNEISEKSEIFDDQFSVERPDGSNFTLKIRSTKLEDSAMYFCASSVRAGDGYTFGSGTRLTVV.

The chain couples TRBV5-1 to TRBJ1-3, with unresolved D. V shed 4 bases and J shed 7 bases, with 15 bases lying between them. The CDR3 totals 14 residues. Germline-derived CDR1 and CDR2 are SGHRS and YFSETQ. CDR3 sequence (DNA): TGCGCCAGCAGCGTGGGCGGGGAACGGAACACCATATATTTT. It translates to CASSVGGERNTIYF. The whole variable domain, remainder taken from reference TRBV5-1 and TRBJ1-3, is KAGVTQTPRYLIKTRGQQVTLSCSPISGHRSVSWYQQTPGQGLQFLFEYFSETQRNKGNFPGRFSGRQFSNSRSEMNVSTLELGDSALYLCASSVGGERNTIYFGEGSWLTVV.

This clone was recorded only once. A read error may produce the germline difference seen at one junction end. The V gene is TRBV6-5, the J gene TRBJ2-5; weak D call: TRBD2 (6 bases). The CDR3 has 11 residues. Germline CDR1 and CDR2: MNHEY and SVGAGI. The DNA of the CDR3 is TGTGCCAGCAGGAACCAGGGACTTTGGGACTTC. It encodes CASRNQGLWDF.

In regard to this clone: A read error may account for a junction end that differs from germline. J is TRBJ1-5 and V is TRBV6-6, with 10 bases matching TRBD1. The CDR3 extends over 14 amino acids. CDR1 MNHNY and CDR2 SVGAGI come from the germline V gene (reference sequence). CDR3 coding DNA: TGCGCCAGCACCCATGGGACAGGGGTGCAGCCCCAGCATTTT. Its protein product is CASTHGTGVQPQHF.

The chain recombines TRBV18 with TRBJ1-2; TRBD1 aligns across 9 bases. This CDR3 contains 16 residues. With 5 bases clipped from V and 3 bases from J, the junction kept 10 bases outside the gene matches. Germline V gene sequence: CDR1 KGHSH, CDR2 LQKENI. The chain's CDR3 is CASSTSTGGVDYGYTF. For the CDR3, the DNA is TGTGCCAGCTCAACTTCGACAGGGGGAGTAGACTATGGCTACACCTTC.

This clone came up a few times. This chain uses TRBV5-4 with TRBJ1-6, with TRBD1 matching over 11 bases. CDR3 length: 15 amino acids. J was trimmed by 8 bases and V by 2 bases; bases with no gene match: 3. Per germline, CDR1 SGHNT and CDR2 YYREEE (reference sequence). The CDR3 DNA sequence: TGTGCCAGCAGCTTTGGGGGACAGGGGGATTCACCCCTCCACTTT. This gives the protein CASSFGGQGDSPLHF. The full variable domain, its missing parts supplied by reference TRBV5-4 and TRBJ1-6, is ETGVTQSPTHLIKTRGQQVTLRCSSQSGHNTVSWYQQALGQGPQFIFQYYREEENGRGNFPPRFSGLQFPNYSSELNVNALELDDSALYLCASSFGGQGDSPLHFGNGTRLTVT.